This entry features one T cell receptor (beta chain) sequence. The data were taken from a study of blood T cell repertoires in COVID-19. Original analysis: Nucleated cell counts were estimated from reference gene primer amplification. Assay used: immunoSEQ multiplex PCR; TCRdb lists only in-frame clones, some missing. V and J calls and clone size are copied from that table; D and trimming were computed from the DNA. Here the sample spans 170,000 or so clones, approximately 86% being singletons. There are 11 residues in the CDR3. The V end lost 5 bases, the J end lost 6 bases, and 8 bases lay between the germline ends. Germline V lookup: CDR1 LNHDA, CDR2 SQIVND (reference sequence).

This TCR came from a man in his fifties with active or convalescent COVID-19. Sequencing was done on a sample of peripheral blood. The chain carries TRBV19 and TRBJ2-7; no definite D call. CDR3 coding DNA: TGTGCCAGTAGTCTGGCTAGCGAGCAGTACTTC. Translated: CASSLASEQYF. The entire variable domain, with the rest obtained from reference TRBV19 and TRBJ2-7, is as follows: DGGITQSPKYLFRKEGQNVTLSCEQNLNHDAMYWYRQDPGQGLRLIYYSQIVNDFQKGDIAEGYSVSREKKESFPLTVTSAQKNPTAFYLCASSLASEQYFGPGTRLTVT.